This entry lists 27 T cell receptor beta chains sequenced from one sample in a study of OX40 agonist ivuxolimab in advanced cancers. Using immunoSEQ multiplex PCR, the repertoire was profiled, and TCRdb retains in-frame clones only, with some absent. The table has about 66,000 clones, about 81% seen once; the top ten hold approximately 5%. The sample in question was CD4+ or CD8+ T cells sorted from blood, obtained in a trial of the OX40 agonist ivuxolimab. These TCRs come from an adult with an advanced solid tumor such as melanoma, head and neck, liver or kidney cancer.

The V gene is TRBV5-8, the J gene TRBJ2-5; perhaps TRBD1 as D (6 bases). Germline loops: CDR1 SGHTS, CDR2 YDEGEE. Trimming removed 4 bases at V and 5 bases at J, with 15 bases between. The CDR3 contains 14 residues. The CDR3 reads CASSKSGVRETQYF. The CDR3 bases are TGTGCCAGCAGCAAATCAGGGGTTCGGGAGACCCAGTACTTC.

CDR3 residues: CASSFWGSPNEKLFF. CDR3 bases: TGTGCCAGCAGCTTTTGGGGAAGTCCTAATGAAAAACTGTTTTTT. J is TRBJ1-4 and V is TRBV7-8; D is unclear. The V end lost 3 bases, the J end lost 3 bases, and 11 bases lay between the germline ends. Per germline, CDR1 SGHVS and CDR2 FQNEAQ. This CDR3 has 15 amino acids.

The chain links TRBV18 to TRBJ2-5; the match to TRBD1 covers 8 bases. Germline V gene sequence: CDR1 KGHSH, CDR2 LQKENI. This CDR3 comprises 15 residues. The V and J ends lost 2 bases and 2 bases, in that order; junction bases with no gene match: 4. The CDR3 nucleotides are TGTGCCAGCTCACCAACCTGGACAGGGCAAGAGACCCAGTACTTC. This codes for CASSPTWTGQETQYF. The entire variable domain, with the rest obtained from reference TRBV18 and TRBJ2-5, is as follows: NAGVMQNPRHLVRRRGQEARLRCSPMKGHSHVYWYRQLPEEGLKFMVYLQKENIIDESGMPKERFSAEFPKEGPSILRIQQVVRGDSAAYFCASSPTWTGQETQYFGPGTRLLVL.

This chain uses TRBV10-3 with TRBJ2-3; D not certain. V lost 2 bases and J lost 8, with 8 bases in between. The CDR3 length is 12 residues. Germline lookup yields CDR1 ENHRY and CDR2 SYGVKD. As DNA, the CDR3 is TGTGCCATCAGTGAGGTTCAGGTTACGCAGTATTTT. Translation: CAISEVQVTQYF.

The chain carries TRBV19 and TRBJ1-2; 8 bases are shared with TRBD1. Germline CDR1 and CDR2: LNHDA and SQIVND (reference sequence). This CDR3 has 12 amino acids. After removal of 5 bases from V and 8 bases from J, the junction contained 4 bases not matched to a gene. Here the CDR3 reads CASSWTGRGYTF. The CDR3 coding sequence is TGTGCCAGTAGTTGGACAGGGCGAGGCTACACCTTC.

The chain links TRBV29-1 to TRBJ1-3; D is undetermined. The CDR3 contains 15 residues. V was shortened by 4 bases and J by 1 base, with 14 bases between the two germline ends. Germline lookup yields CDR1 SQVTM and CDR2 ANQGSEA. In DNA form, the CDR3 reads TGCAGCGTTGCTGTAGGAAGCGTTTCTGGAAACACCATATATTTT. The encoded protein is CSVAVGSVSGNTIYF.

The chain has TRBV2 and TRBJ2-7; D not certain. This CDR3 is 13 amino acids long. Germline loops: CDR1 SNHLY, CDR2 FYNNEI. Trimming shortened V by 6 bases and J by 3 bases, and 12 bases separated the two germline ends. CDR3 residues: CASRPGRLYEQYF. CDR3 in DNA: TGTGCCAGCAGACCCGGACGGCTCTACGAGCAGTACTTC.

This rearrangement joins TRBV25-1 to TRBJ1-2; 7 nucleotides align to TRBD1. The CDR3 spans 13 residues. The J segment lost 8 bases and the V segment lost 2 bases, leaving 5 bases of the junction unmatched. Per germline, CDR1 MGHDK and CDR2 SYGVNS. DNA of the CDR3: TGTGCCAGCAGTGAAAGACAGGGCCGGGGCTACACCTTC. Protein product: CASSERQGRGYTF.

The V and J genes are TRBV7-9 and TRBJ2-7; TRBD1 agrees at 9 bases. This CDR3 contains 15 residues. V shed 5 bases and J 4 bases; nucleotides not matched to a gene: 9. Germline V CDR1 and CDR2: SEHNR, FQNEAQ (reference sequence). The DNA of the CDR3 is TGTGCCAGCAGCATCGGGACAGGGATCCCGTACGAGCAGTACTTC. Translated, it gives CASSIGTGIPYEQYF.

The chain employs TRBV27 and TRBJ2-5; D call uncertain. V lost 2 bases and J lost 0, with 4 bases in between. The CDR3 length is 13 residues. Germline V gives CDR1 MNHEY, CDR2 SMNVEV (reference sequence). In DNA, the CDR3 is TGTGCCAGCAGTTTAAGCTACCAAGAGACCCAGTACTTC. Translating gives CASSLSYQETQYF.

The V gene is TRBV5-4, the J gene TRBJ1-2, with D perhaps matching TRBD1 (5 bases). CDR1 is SGHNT, CDR2 YYREEE, per germline (reference sequence). Trimming stripped 4 bases from V and 2 bases from J, with 15 bases between. This CDR3 has 15 residues. Written as DNA, the CDR3 is TGTGCCAGCAGCCCCGGAGAGGGGCCCAACTATGGCTACACCTTC. This encodes CASSPGEGPNYGYTF.

The V gene is TRBV4-3, the J gene TRBJ1-2; the D is unclear. Germline values: CDR1 LGHNA, CDR2 YSLEER. V was clipped by 4 bases and J by 1 base, with 13 bases between them. The length of the CDR3 is 15 residues. The CDR3 reads CASSPQAGFNYGYTF. The CDR3 coding sequence is TGCGCCAGCAGCCCGCAGGCGGGGTTTAACTATGGCTACACCTTC.

The chain carries TRBV5-6 and TRBJ2-2; unclear D gene. This CDR3 is built from 14 residues. Germline CDR1 SGHDT, CDR2 YYEEEE. V was clipped by 3 bases and J by 6 bases, with 12 bases between them. The CDR3 is CASSSSAMPGELFF. Here the CDR3 DNA reads TGTGCCAGCAGCTCGTCCGCAATGCCCGGGGAGCTGTTTTTT.

V gene TRBV19 combines with J gene TRBJ1-4, with D possibly TRBD1 on 5 matching bases. V was clipped by 9 bases and J by 0 bases, with 23 bases between them. Germline CDR1 is LNHDA and CDR2 is SQIVND (reference sequence). This CDR3 region has 18 residues. In DNA, the CDR3 is TGTGCCAGCCGAACCCTATTCGGGGCGGAGGCAACTAATGAAAAACTGTTTTTT. Amino acids: CASRTLFGAEATNEKLFF.

The chain is built from TRBV9 and TRBJ2-5, with 11 bases fitting TRBD2. Germline trimming cut 2 bases from V and 0 bases from J; bases unmatched to any gene: 3. This CDR3 contains 16 residues. Germline-derived CDR1 and CDR2 are SGDLS and YYNGEE. CDR3 DNA sequence: TGTGCCAGCAGCGTCGGGACTAGCGGATACCAAGAGACCCAGTACTTC. Its translation is CASSVGTSGYQETQYF.

This clone has more than one count but fewer than ten. V and J are TRBV19 and TRBJ1-4; no clear D gene. V gave up 4 bases and J gave up 0 bases, with 6 bases separating them. This CDR3 has 14 residues. CDR1 and CDR2 (germline): LNHDA, SQIVND (reference sequence). CDR3 sequence reads: CASSTFTTNEKLFF. CDR3 DNA: TGTGCCAGTAGTACCTTTACAACTAATGAAAAACTGTTTTTT.

The chain employs TRBV10-3 and TRBJ2-7, with D perhaps matching TRBD2 (6 bases). CDR3 length: 14 residues. In germline, CDR1 is ENHRY, CDR2 SYGVKD. V lost 9 bases, J lost 1 base, and 16 bases lay in between. The CDR3 coding sequence is TGTGCCATTGTCCGCGGTGCGGGGTCCTACGAGCAGTACTTC. Translating gives CAIVRGAGSYEQYF.

J is TRBJ1-2 and V is TRBV18; D remains ambiguous. Germline CDR1 and CDR2: KGHSH and LQKENI. The V end was cut by 0 bases, the J end by 0 bases, with 2 bases between. CDR3 length: 13 residues. In nucleotides, the CDR3 is TGTGCCAGCTCACCACCTGCTAACTATGGCTACACCTTC. Protein product: CASSPPANYGYTF.

The chain employs TRBV27 and TRBJ1-4; D may be TRBD1 (5 bases). Trimming pared 5 bases from V and 6 bases from J, leaving 10 bases between. Germline CDR1 and CDR2: MNHEY and SMNVEV (reference sequence). The CDR3 has 13 residues. CDR3 amino acids: CASSNEGDEKLFF. CDR3 DNA: TGTGCCAGCAGTAATGAAGGGGATGAAAAACTGTTTTTT.

This clone came up a few times. V gene TRBV5-4 combines with J gene TRBJ1-1; 9 positions agree with TRBD1. This CDR3 has 13 residues. The junction had 3 bases not matched to a gene; V was cut back by 2 bases and J by 7 bases. CDR1 and CDR2 (germline): SGHNT, YYREEE (reference sequence). The CDR3 coding sequence is TGTGCCAGCAGCTTTTTGGGACAGGGTGAAGCTTTCTTT. This encodes CASSFLGQGEAFF.

V is TRBV29-1 and J is TRBJ2-1; 8 positions agree with TRBD1. The ends lost 2 bases at V and 4 bases at J; junction bases unmatched: 1. This CDR3 contains 13 residues. In germline, CDR1 is SQVTM, CDR2 ANQGSEA. In DNA, the CDR3 is TGCAGCGTTGAACGGACAGGGTACAATGAGCAGTTCTTC. Translated, it gives CSVERTGYNEQFF.

This clone was picked up a small number of times. The chain is built from TRBV7-9 and TRBJ2-2, with TRBD2 matching 8 bases. The germline CDR1 and CDR2 sequences are SEHNR and FQNEAQ (reference sequence). CDR3 length: 15 amino acids. V lost 2 bases to trimming and J lost 5 bases; unmatched junction nucleotides: 4. CDR3 protein: CASSLQLAETGELFF. The DNA of the CDR3 is TGTGCCAGCAGCTTACAACTAGCGGAGACCGGGGAGCTGTTTTTT.

This clone appeared a few times. The chain employs TRBV7-9 and TRBJ1-2; D is unresolved. Trimming left V 0 bases short and J 3 bases short, with 5 bases between. This CDR3 contains 13 residues. The germline V gene encodes CDR1 SEHNR and CDR2 FQNEAQ (reference sequence). The CDR3 bases are TGTGCCAGCAGCTTAGCGCAGGACTATGGCTACACCTTC. Protein sequence: CASSLAQDYGYTF.

This clone has ten or more counts. This rearrangement joins TRBV4-1 to TRBJ1-4; 11 bases match TRBD1. The CDR3 runs 15 residues. Germline assignment: CDR1 MGHRA and CDR2 YSYEKL. Unmatched junction bases numbered 2, after V lost 2 bases and J lost 6 bases. The CDR3, as DNA: TGCGCCAGCAGCCAAATGGGACAGGGGGATGAAAAACTGTTTTTT. Protein sequence: CASSQMGQGDEKLFF.

This clone was seen more than once but under ten times. The rearrangement links TRBV5-4 to TRBJ1-3, with D unclear. The CDR3 is 14 residues long. Germline CDR1 and CDR2: SGHNT and YYREEE (reference sequence). Trimming removed 3 bases from V and 5 bases from J, with 12 bases in between. For the CDR3, the DNA is TGTGCCAGCAGCTCTCCCCAAATACGAAACACCATATATTTT. Amino acid sequence: CASSSPQIRNTIYF.

The J gene is TRBJ2-1, the V gene TRBV5-6; the D gene is possibly TRBD2 (5 bases). The V and J ends lost 5 bases and 9 bases respectively, with 15 bases between them. CDR3 length: 13 amino acids. The V gene's germline CDR1 is SGHDT and CDR2 YYEEEE. The CDR3 sequence: CASRNRGWGEQFF. The CDR3 DNA is TGTGCCAGCAGAAATCGCGGGTGGGGTGAGCAGTTCTTC.

This clone turned up a few times. V usage is TRBV30 and J usage is TRBJ1-3, with unresolved D. The CDR3 spans 12 residues. V was cut by 4 bases and J by 1 base, with 5 bases left in between. In germline, CDR1 is GTSNPN, CDR2 SVGIG (reference sequence). The CDR3 spells CAWKGSGNTIYF. For the CDR3, the DNA is TGTGCCTGGAAAGGTTCTGGAAACACCATATATTTT.